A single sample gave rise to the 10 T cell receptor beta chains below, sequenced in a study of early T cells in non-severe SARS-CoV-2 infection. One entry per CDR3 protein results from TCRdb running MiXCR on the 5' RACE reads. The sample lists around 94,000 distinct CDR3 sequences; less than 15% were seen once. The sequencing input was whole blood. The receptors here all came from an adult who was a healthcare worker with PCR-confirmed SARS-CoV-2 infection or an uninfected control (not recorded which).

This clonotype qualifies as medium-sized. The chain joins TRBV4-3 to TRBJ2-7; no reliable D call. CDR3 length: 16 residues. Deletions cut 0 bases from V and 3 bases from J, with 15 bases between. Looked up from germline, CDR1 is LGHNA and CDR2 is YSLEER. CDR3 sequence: CASSQDWGFPVYEQYF. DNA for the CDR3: TGCGCCAGCAGCCAAGATTGGGGATTCCCCGTCTACGAGCAGTACTTC.

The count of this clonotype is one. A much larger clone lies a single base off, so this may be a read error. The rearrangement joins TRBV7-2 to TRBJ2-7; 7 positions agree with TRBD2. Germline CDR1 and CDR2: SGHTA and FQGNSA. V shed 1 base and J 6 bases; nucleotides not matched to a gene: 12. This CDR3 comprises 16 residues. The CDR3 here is CASSLVSVGGPGEQYF. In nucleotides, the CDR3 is TGTGCCAGCAGCTTAGTTTCAGTGGGAGGGCCGGGCGAGCAGTACTTC.

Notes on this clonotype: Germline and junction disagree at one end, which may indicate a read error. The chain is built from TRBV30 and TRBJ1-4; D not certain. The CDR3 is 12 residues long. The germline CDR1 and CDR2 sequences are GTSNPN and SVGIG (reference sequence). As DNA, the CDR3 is TGTGCCTGGAGTGTACGGGGTGAAGAACTGTTTTTT. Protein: CAWSVRGEELFF.

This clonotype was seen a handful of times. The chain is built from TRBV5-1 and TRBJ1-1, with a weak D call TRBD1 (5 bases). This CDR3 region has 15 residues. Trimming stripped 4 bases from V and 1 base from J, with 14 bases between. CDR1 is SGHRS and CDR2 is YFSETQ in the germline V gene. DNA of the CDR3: TGCGCCAGCAGCAGAATGACAGACAGGAACACTGAAGCTTTCTTT. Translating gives CASSRMTDRNTEAFF.

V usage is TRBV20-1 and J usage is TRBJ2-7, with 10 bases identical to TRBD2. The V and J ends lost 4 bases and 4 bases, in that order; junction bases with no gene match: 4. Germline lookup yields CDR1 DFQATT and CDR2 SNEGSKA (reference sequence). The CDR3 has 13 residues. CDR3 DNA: TGCAGTGCTAAGCTAGCGGGAGCGTACGAGCAGTACTTC. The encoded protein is CSAKLAGAYEQYF.

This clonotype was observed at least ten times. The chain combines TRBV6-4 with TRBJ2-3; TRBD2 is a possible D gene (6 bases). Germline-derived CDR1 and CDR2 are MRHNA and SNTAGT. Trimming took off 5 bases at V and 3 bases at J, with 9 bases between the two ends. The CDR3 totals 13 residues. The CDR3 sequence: CASSTGETDTQYF. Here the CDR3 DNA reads TGTGCCAGCAGTACGGGAGAGACAGATACGCAGTATTTT.

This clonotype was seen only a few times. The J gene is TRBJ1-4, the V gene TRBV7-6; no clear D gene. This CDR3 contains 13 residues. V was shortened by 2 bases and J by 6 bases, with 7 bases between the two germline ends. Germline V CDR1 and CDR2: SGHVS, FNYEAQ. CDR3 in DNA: TGTGCCAGCAGCTTAAGGGTAGATGAAAAACTGTTTTTT. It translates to CASSLRVDEKLFF. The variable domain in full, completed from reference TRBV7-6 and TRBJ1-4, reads GAGVSQSPRYKVTKRGQDVALRCDPISGHVSLYWYRQALGQGPEFLTYFNYEAQQDKSGLPNDRFSAERPEGSISTLTIQRTEQRDSAMYRCASSLRVDEKLFFGSGTQLSVL.

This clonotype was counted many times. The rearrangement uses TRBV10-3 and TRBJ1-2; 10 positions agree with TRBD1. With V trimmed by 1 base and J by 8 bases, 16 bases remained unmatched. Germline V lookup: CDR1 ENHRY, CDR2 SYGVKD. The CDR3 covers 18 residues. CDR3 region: CAISEFAPYRDRGWGYTF. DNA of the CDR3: TGTGCCATCAGTGAGTTCGCCCCTTACCGGGACAGGGGCTGGGGCTACACCTTC.

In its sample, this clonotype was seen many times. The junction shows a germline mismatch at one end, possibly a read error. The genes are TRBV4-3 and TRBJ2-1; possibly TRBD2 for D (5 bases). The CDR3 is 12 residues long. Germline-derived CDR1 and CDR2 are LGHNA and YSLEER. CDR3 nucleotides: TGCGCCAGCAGCCAAGGGAGCGGCCCCGGGGTCTTC. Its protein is CASSQGSGPGVF.

This CDR3 reads CASQLTGPTEAFF. In nucleotides, the CDR3 is TGTGCCAGCCAACTTACAGGACCCACTGAAGCTTTCTTT. V gene TRBV11-1 combines with J gene TRBJ1-1, with TRBD1 as a possible D gene (5 bases). Germline CDR1 and CDR2: SGHAT and FQDESV (reference sequence). The V end lost 8 bases, the J end lost 4 bases, and 14 bases lay between the germline ends. This CDR3 is built from 13 residues.